These T cell receptor beta chains were read from a single sample in a study of control samples from healthy donors and cancer patients. Some clones are missing from TCRdb's copy, which holds only in-frame ones; the method was immunoSEQ multiplex PCR. The table lists 11,000 to 15,000 clones, approximately 80% of them singletons, with 15% to 20% in the top ten. Source material: formalin-fixed, paraffin-embedded tissue. The receptor set was obtained from a female donor with lung cancer. CDR3s include the opening cysteine and the closing phenylalanine or tryptophan. Fields, in order: D gene, J gene, clone size, V gene, CDR3 protein, CDR3 DNA. A D gene is named only where the DNA matches it firmly. For some rows the clone size is stated as once, few or many, or as a class when expanded; others skip it.

d_gene: -
j_gene: TRBJ1-1
abundance: few
v_gene: TRBV7-8
CDR3aa: CASSSTGLDTEAFF
CDR3nt: TGTGCCAGCAGCTCCACAGGGTTGGACACTGAAGCTTTCTTT

d_gene: -
j_gene: TRBJ1-1
abundance: -
v_gene: TRBV15
CDR3aa: CATSRQTEAFF
CDR3nt: TGTGCCACCAGCAGGCAGACTGAAGCTTTCTTT

d_gene: -
j_gene: TRBJ1-5
abundance: -
v_gene: TRBV24-1
CDR3aa: CATSDFGGPQHF
CDR3nt: TGTGCCACCAGTGATTTCGGTGGCCCCCAGCATTTT

d_gene: -
j_gene: TRBJ2-3
abundance: few
v_gene: TRBV2
CDR3aa: CASMGTFTDTQYF
CDR3nt: TGTGCCAGCATGGGCACATTCACAGATACGCAGTATTTT

d_gene: -
j_gene: TRBJ1-6
abundance: -
v_gene: TRBV19
CDR3aa: CASSLDSYSYNSPLHF
CDR3nt: TGTGCCAGTAGTTTAGACAGCTACTCCTATAATTCACCCCTCCACTTT

d_gene: TRBD2
j_gene: TRBJ2-7
abundance: -
v_gene: TRBV11-2
CDR3aa: CASSSPPGGGSRYEQYF
CDR3nt: TGTGCCAGCAGCTCGCCTCCCGGGGGGGGATCAAGATACGAGCAGTACTTC

d_gene: TRBD2
j_gene: TRBJ2-7
abundance: few
v_gene: TRBV11-3
CDR3aa: CASSVTSGLSEQYF
CDR3nt: TGTGCCAGCAGCGTAACTAGCGGTCTTTCGGAGCAGTACTTC

d_gene: TRBD1
j_gene: TRBJ2-1
abundance: -
v_gene: TRBV24-1
CDR3aa: CATRSGQGGEQFF
CDR3nt: TGTGCCACCAGATCCGGACAGGGGGGTGAGCAGTTCTTC

d_gene: TRBD2
j_gene: TRBJ2-7
abundance: -
v_gene: TRBV4-2
CDR3aa: CASSQEISAGDYEQYF
CDR3nt: TGTGCCAGCAGCCAAGAGATCTCAGCGGGAGACTACGAGCAGTACTTC

d_gene: TRBD1
j_gene: TRBJ1-4
abundance: -
v_gene: TRBV9
CDR3aa: CASSARQGREEKLFF
CDR3nt: TGTGCCAGCAGCGCTCGACAGGGGCGCGAGGAAAAACTGTTTTTT

d_gene: -
j_gene: TRBJ2-3
abundance: -
v_gene: TRBV6-4
CDR3aa: CASSDGAASDTQYF
CDR3nt: TGTGCCAGCAGTGACGGGGCGGCATCAGATACGCAGTATTTT

d_gene: -
j_gene: TRBJ1-5
abundance: -
v_gene: TRBV6-1
CDR3aa: CASSEFVGSNQPQHF
CDR3nt: TGTGCCAGCAGTGAATTCGTGGGTAGCAATCAGCCCCAGCATTTT

d_gene: TRBD2
j_gene: TRBJ2-1
abundance: -
v_gene: TRBV3-1/TRBV3-2
CDR3aa: CASSLLSSGRDYNEQFF
CDR3nt: TGTGCCAGCAGCCTCCTATCTAGCGGGAGGGACTACAATGAGCAGTTCTTC

d_gene: TRBD1
j_gene: TRBJ2-1
abundance: -
v_gene: TRBV7-8
CDR3aa: CASSPNPLTGNEQFF
CDR3nt: TGTGCCAGCAGCCCCAACCCTTTGACAGGGAATGAGCAGTTCTTC

d_gene: -
j_gene: TRBJ2-5
abundance: -
v_gene: TRBV6-5
CDR3aa: CASRSTGRGQTQYF
CDR3nt: TGTGCCAGCAGATCTACAGGGCGCGGACAGACCCAGTACTTC

d_gene: TRBD2
j_gene: TRBJ2-3
abundance: once
v_gene: TRBV10-3
CDR3aa: CAISGTSGESYTQYF
CDR3nt: TGTGCCATCAGTGGAACTAGCGGAGAATCCTATACGCAGTATTTT

d_gene: -
j_gene: TRBJ2-2
abundance: -
v_gene: TRBV5-1
CDR3aa: CASSLGDTGELFF
CDR3nt: TGCGCCAGCAGCTTGGGAGACACCGGGGAGCTGTTTTTT

d_gene: -
j_gene: TRBJ2-1
abundance: -
v_gene: TRBV5-1
CDR3aa: CASSLGTVSSYNEQFF
CDR3nt: TGCGCCAGCAGCCTAGGGACGGTGAGCTCCTACAATGAGCAGTTCTTC

d_gene: TRBD2
j_gene: TRBJ2-7
abundance: few
v_gene: TRBV28
CDR3aa: CASSLSLAGPYEQYF
CDR3nt: TGTGCCAGCAGTTTATCCCTAGCGGGACCCTACGAGCAGTACTTC

d_gene: -
j_gene: TRBJ2-3
abundance: -
v_gene: TRBV5-6
CDR3aa: CASSLGGRTDTQYF
CDR3nt: TGTGCCAGCAGCCTGGGTGGTCGCACAGATACGCAGTATTTT

d_gene: -
j_gene: TRBJ2-7
abundance: once
v_gene: TRBV18
CDR3aa: CASSMGRDRTYEQYF
CDR3nt: TGTGCCAGCTCTATGGGTAGGGATAGAACCTACGAGCAGTACTTC

d_gene: -
j_gene: TRBJ2-3
abundance: -
v_gene: TRBV9
CDR3aa: CASSVDATRGTDTQYF
CDR3nt: TGTGCCAGCAGCGTAGATGCTACCCGGGGCACAGATACGCAGTATTTT

d_gene: -
j_gene: TRBJ2-3
abundance: -
v_gene: TRBV15
CDR3aa: CATSRDLVADTQYF
CDR3nt: TGTGCCACCAGCAGAGATCTCGTAGCAGATACGCAGTATTTT

d_gene: -
j_gene: TRBJ2-1
abundance: -
v_gene: TRBV19
CDR3aa: CASSNREDEQFF
CDR3nt: TGTGCCAGTAGTAACAGGGAGGATGAGCAGTTCTTC

d_gene: -
j_gene: TRBJ1-1
abundance: once
v_gene: TRBV6-6
CDR3aa: CASSTGNLGTEAFF
CDR3nt: TGTGCCAGCAGTACGGGTAATCTGGGCACTGAAGCTTTCTTT

d_gene: TRBD2
j_gene: TRBJ2-7
abundance: -
v_gene: TRBV6-5
CDR3aa: CASSLSSGGPYEQYF
CDR3nt: TGTGCCAGCAGTTTGTCTAGCGGGGGACCCTACGAGCAGTACTTC

d_gene: -
j_gene: TRBJ1-3
abundance: -
v_gene: TRBV6-5
CDR3aa: CATKGNSGNTIYF
CDR3nt: TGTGCCACCAAGGGGAACTCTGGAAACACCATATATTTT

d_gene: -
j_gene: TRBJ2-7
abundance: -
v_gene: TRBV7-9
CDR3aa: CASSLGFHEQYF
CDR3nt: TGTGCCAGCTCCTTGGGATTCCACGAGCAGTACTTC

d_gene: TRBD2
j_gene: TRBJ2-1
abundance: once
v_gene: TRBV4-3
CDR3aa: CASSPRTSGQDEQFF
CDR3nt: TGCGCCAGCAGCCCGCGGACTAGCGGCCAGGATGAGCAGTTCTTC

d_gene: TRBD2
j_gene: TRBJ2-7
abundance: once
v_gene: TRBV5-4
CDR3aa: CASREGLAGAQYF
CDR3nt: TGTGCCAGCAGGGAGGGACTAGCGGGGGCCCAGTACTTC

d_gene: -
j_gene: TRBJ1-1
abundance: -
v_gene: TRBV15
CDR3aa: CATSRGGRDTEAFF
CDR3nt: TGTGCCACCAGCAGAGGGGGACGCGACACTGAAGCTTTCTTT

d_gene: TRBD1
j_gene: TRBJ2-2
abundance: few
v_gene: TRBV19
CDR3aa: CASSIFRTGFTGELFF
CDR3nt: TGTGCCAGTAGTATATTTCGGACAGGTTTCACCGGGGAGCTGTTTTTT

d_gene: -
j_gene: TRBJ1-2
abundance: -
v_gene: TRBV3-1/TRBV3-2
CDR3aa: CASSPGTENYGYTF
CDR3nt: TGTGCCAGCAGCCCTGGGACGGAAAATTATGGCTACACCTTC

d_gene: TRBD1
j_gene: TRBJ2-7
abundance: -
v_gene: TRBV27
CDR3aa: CASRSRDRGISEQYF
CDR3nt: TGTGCCAGCAGATCACGCGACAGGGGAATCTCCGAGCAGTACTTC

d_gene: -
j_gene: TRBJ1-6
abundance: few
v_gene: TRBV2
CDR3aa: CASSEGGARSPLHF
CDR3nt: TGTGCCAGCAGTGAGGGGGGGGCCCGGTCACCCCTCCACTTT

d_gene: -
j_gene: TRBJ2-3
abundance: -
v_gene: TRBV19
CDR3aa: CASSPRTGLKDTQYF
CDR3nt: TGTGCCAGTAGTCCCCGAACCGGGCTAAAAGATACGCAGTATTTT

d_gene: TRBD1
j_gene: TRBJ1-5
abundance: -
v_gene: TRBV12-3/TRBV12-4
CDR3aa: CASRGTGSQPQHF
CDR3nt: TGTGCCAGCAGAGGGACAGGGAGTCAGCCCCAGCATTTT

d_gene: -
j_gene: TRBJ1-1
abundance: -
v_gene: TRBV18
CDR3aa: CASSLKSGNTEAFF
CDR3nt: TGTGCCAGCTCACTAAAGTCTGGGAACACTGAAGCTTTCTTT

d_gene: -
j_gene: TRBJ2-7
abundance: -
v_gene: TRBV6-6
CDR3aa: CASSYPTPNEQYF
CDR3nt: TGTGCCAGCAGTTACCCTACGCCTAACGAGCAGTACTTC

d_gene: TRBD1
j_gene: TRBJ2-1
abundance: -
v_gene: TRBV4-2
CDR3aa: CASSRDSYNNEQFF
CDR3nt: TGTGCCAGCAGCCGGGACAGCTACAACAATGAGCAGTTCTTC

d_gene: -
j_gene: TRBJ2-1
abundance: -
v_gene: TRBV3-1/TRBV3-2
CDR3aa: CASRNVYGEYNEQFF
CDR3nt: TGTGCCAGCAGAAACGTCTATGGGGAATACAATGAGCAGTTCTTC

d_gene: -
j_gene: TRBJ2-1
abundance: -
v_gene: TRBV7-2
CDR3aa: CASRRFNEQFF
CDR3nt: TGTGCCAGCAGACGTTTCAATGAGCAGTTCTTC

d_gene: -
j_gene: TRBJ1-2
abundance: -
v_gene: TRBV7-2
CDR3aa: CASSRGRNYGYTF
CDR3nt: TGTGCCAGCAGCCGGGGGAGAAACTATGGCTACACCTTC

d_gene: -
j_gene: TRBJ1-4
abundance: -
v_gene: TRBV7-2
CDR3aa: CASSLVQLSEKLFF
CDR3nt: TGTGCCAGCAGCTTAGTGCAGTTGTCCGAAAAACTGTTTTTT

d_gene: TRBD2
j_gene: TRBJ2-1
abundance: -
v_gene: TRBV3-1/TRBV3-2
CDR3aa: CASSQMTSGGNEQFF
CDR3nt: TGTGCCAGCAGCCAAATGACTAGCGGGGGAAATGAGCAGTTCTTC

d_gene: TRBD2
j_gene: TRBJ2-1
abundance: -
v_gene: TRBV10-3
CDR3aa: CAISVDQREWNEQFF
CDR3nt: TGTGCCATCAGTGTCGACCAGCGGGAGTGGAATGAGCAGTTCTTC

d_gene: TRBD1
j_gene: TRBJ1-6
abundance: -
v_gene: TRBV6-5
CDR3aa: CASSQTGGDSPLHF
CDR3nt: TGTGCCAGCAGCCAGACAGGGGGCGATTCACCCCTCCACTTT

d_gene: -
j_gene: TRBJ2-6
abundance: once
v_gene: TRBV5-6
CDR3aa: CASREVGANVLTF
CDR3nt: TGTGCCTCTCGTGAAGTTGGGGCCAACGTCCTGACTTTC

d_gene: -
j_gene: TRBJ2-3
abundance: -
v_gene: TRBV7-9
CDR3aa: CASSGLAPPMDTQYF
CDR3nt: TGTGCCAGCAGCGGGTTAGCACCCCCCATGGATACGCAGTATTTT

d_gene: -
j_gene: TRBJ2-1
abundance: -
v_gene: TRBV4-1
CDR3aa: CASSTGFHYNEQFF
CDR3nt: TGCGCCAGCAGCACAGGGTTTCACTACAATGAGCAGTTCTTC

d_gene: TRBD2
j_gene: TRBJ2-1
abundance: few
v_gene: TRBV12-5
CDR3aa: CASGFLAGGPREQFF
CDR3nt: TGTGCTAGTGGTTTTCTGGCGGGAGGGCCGAGGGAGCAGTTCTTC

d_gene: -
j_gene: TRBJ2-3
abundance: -
v_gene: TRBV21-1
CDR3aa: CASSKALWLATDTQYF
CDR3nt: TGTGCCAGCAGCAAAGCGCTTTGGCTAGCGACAGATACGCAGTATTTT

d_gene: -
j_gene: TRBJ1-4
abundance: -
v_gene: TRBV19
CDR3aa: CASSIFYWANEKLFF
CDR3nt: TGTGCCAGTAGTATTTTTTATTGGGCTAATGAAAAACTGTTTTTT

d_gene: -
j_gene: TRBJ2-7
abundance: -
v_gene: TRBV3-1/TRBV3-2
CDR3aa: CASSQDRYEQYF
CDR3nt: TGTGCCAGCAGCCAAGATCGATATGAGCAGTACTTC

d_gene: TRBD1
j_gene: TRBJ1-2
abundance: -
v_gene: TRBV5-1
CDR3aa: CASSFLSTGADYGYTF
CDR3nt: TGCGCCAGCAGCTTCCTTTCGACAGGGGCCGACTATGGCTACACCTTC